The rows below give T cell receptor beta chains drawn from one sample of a study of regulatory T cells in long-lasting Graves disease. TCRdb called the multiplex PCR reads again in MiXCR, with one record for every CDR3 protein. The sample lists approximately 230,000 distinct CDR3 sequences; about a sixth were seen once. Material: peripheral blood mononuclear cells (PBMCs), obtained at new diagnosis, from a patient treated with antithyroid drugs. The origin of the receptors is a female donor with Graves disease. Both conserved end residues are trimmed from each CDR3. Fields, in order: J gene, clone size, V gene, CDR3 protein. A clone size is listed for some rows: how often the clone was seen (once, few, many), or a class if it is expanded.

TRBJ2-3,-,TRBV27,ASSSSAGERIDTQY
TRBJ2-7,many,TRBV2,ASRRTPASYEQY
TRBJ1-3,many,TRBV6-1,ASTLGPHAVNTIY
TRBJ2-3,-,TRBV27,ASSFDSYTDTQY
TRBJ1-2,many,TRBV20-1,SARVRDRGDGYT
TRBJ2-1,many,TRBV7-9,ASSPPGVAGLQF
TRBJ2-7,-,TRBV6-1,ASSQPGTGVGYEQY
TRBJ2-5,few,TRBV19,ASSTQTSGNQETQY
TRBJ2-1,few,TRBV9,ASKGGLARSEQF
TRBJ1-2,many,TRBV18,ASSPRTENLGNGYT
TRBJ1-1,few,TRBV12-5,ASGSTGLTEAF
TRBJ1-2,many,TRBV19,ASRSRDGNNYGYT
TRBJ1-3,many,TRBV20-1,SARVGRSSGNTIY
TRBJ2-2,many,TRBV6-5,ASSYLDTGELF
TRBJ1-5,many,TRBV30,AWSRTFASNQPQH
TRBJ1-2,many,TRBV27,ASSRVVLGRNYGYT
TRBJ2-5,many,TRBV6-1,ASSGTPQETQY
TRBJ2-7,-,TRBV4-1,ASSQGTGPSSYEQY
TRBJ2-2,many,TRBV11-2,ASRGRTGELF
TRBJ1-1,once,TRBV3-1,ASTSRGARNTEAF
TRBJ2-2,many,TRBV3-1,ASSQELAGVTGELF
TRBJ2-1,many,TRBV20-1,SARASGGNEQF
TRBJ2-7,many,TRBV6-2/TRBV6-3,ASSYPAEREDYEQY
TRBJ1-4,-,TRBV7-9,ASGAWTATNEKLS
TRBJ1-2,few,TRBV20-1,SAAPSSPAVSYT
TRBJ2-1,once,TRBV30,AWSRRRNEQF
TRBJ2-5,-,TRBV28,ASSSQGLAGEETQY
TRBJ2-7,many,TRBV14,ASSQGRAVYEQY
TRBJ2-7,-,TRBV10-3,AISGLAGGPWGEQY
TRBJ2-2,many,TRBV20-1,SARGNRGRGTGELF
TRBJ2-3,many,TRBV5-1,ASSFLAGGADTQY
TRBJ2-2,many,TRBV6-5,ASSSSGRDTGELF
TRBJ1-2,-,TRBV6-1,ASSIGDRASTTST
TRBJ2-1,many,TRBV7-3,ASSFDIGIEQF
TRBJ2-7,many,TRBV29-1,SVGTELEQY
TRBJ2-2,-,TRBV7-9,ASSLPRWGTSGRENTGELF
TRBJ2-3,many,TRBV11-1,ASSLARGELTDTQY
TRBJ2-5,many,TRBV30,AWSVQGETQY
TRBJ2-5,many,TRBV7-2,ASSLAGSDWETQY
TRBJ2-1,many,TRBV20-1,SARDGGSWNEQF